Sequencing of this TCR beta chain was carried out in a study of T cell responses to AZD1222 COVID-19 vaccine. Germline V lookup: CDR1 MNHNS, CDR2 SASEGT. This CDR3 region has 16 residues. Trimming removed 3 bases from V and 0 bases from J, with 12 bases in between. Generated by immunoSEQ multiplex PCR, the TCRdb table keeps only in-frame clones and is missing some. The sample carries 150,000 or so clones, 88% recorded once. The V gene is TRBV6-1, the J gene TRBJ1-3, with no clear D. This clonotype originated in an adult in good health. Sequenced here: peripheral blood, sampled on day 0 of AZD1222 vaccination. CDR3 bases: TGTGCCAGCAGTGAGGTCCGGAGTTACTCTGGAAACACCATATATTTT. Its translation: CASSEVRSYSGNTIYF.